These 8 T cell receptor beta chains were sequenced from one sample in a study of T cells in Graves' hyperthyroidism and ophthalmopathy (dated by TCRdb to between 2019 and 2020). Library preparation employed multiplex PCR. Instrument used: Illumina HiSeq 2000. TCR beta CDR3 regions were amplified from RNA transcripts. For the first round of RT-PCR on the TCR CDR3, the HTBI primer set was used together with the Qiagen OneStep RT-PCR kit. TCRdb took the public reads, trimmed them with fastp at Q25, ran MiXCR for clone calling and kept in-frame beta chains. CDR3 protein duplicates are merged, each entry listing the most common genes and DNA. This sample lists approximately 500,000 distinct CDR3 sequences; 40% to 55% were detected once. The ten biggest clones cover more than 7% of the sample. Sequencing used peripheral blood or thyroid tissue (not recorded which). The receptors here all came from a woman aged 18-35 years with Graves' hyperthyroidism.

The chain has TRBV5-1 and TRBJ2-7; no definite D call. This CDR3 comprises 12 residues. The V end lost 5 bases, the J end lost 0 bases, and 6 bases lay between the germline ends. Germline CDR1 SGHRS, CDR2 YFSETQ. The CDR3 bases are TGCGCCAGCAGAAAGAACTCCTACGAGCAGTACTTC. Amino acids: CASRKNSYEQYF.

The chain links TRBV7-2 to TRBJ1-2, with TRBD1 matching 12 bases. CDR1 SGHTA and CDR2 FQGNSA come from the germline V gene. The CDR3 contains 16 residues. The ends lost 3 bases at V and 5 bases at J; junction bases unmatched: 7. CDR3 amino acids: CASSLEGTGGEYGYTF. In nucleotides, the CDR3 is TGTGCCAGCAGCTTGGAGGGGACAGGGGGCGAATATGGCTACACCTTC.

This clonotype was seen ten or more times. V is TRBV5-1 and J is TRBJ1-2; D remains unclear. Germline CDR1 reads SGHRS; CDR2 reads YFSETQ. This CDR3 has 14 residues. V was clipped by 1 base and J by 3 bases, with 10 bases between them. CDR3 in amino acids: CASSLTAGYYGYTF. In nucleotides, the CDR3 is TGCGCCAGCAGCTTGACAGCCGGCTACTATGGCTACACCTTC.

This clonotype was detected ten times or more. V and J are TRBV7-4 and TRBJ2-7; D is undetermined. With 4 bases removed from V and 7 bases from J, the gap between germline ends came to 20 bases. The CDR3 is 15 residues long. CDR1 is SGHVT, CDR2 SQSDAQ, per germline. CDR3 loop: CASSSLIRQSGEQYF. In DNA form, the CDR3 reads TGTGCCAGCAGCTCTCTTATACGGCAGAGTGGAGAGCAGTACTTC.

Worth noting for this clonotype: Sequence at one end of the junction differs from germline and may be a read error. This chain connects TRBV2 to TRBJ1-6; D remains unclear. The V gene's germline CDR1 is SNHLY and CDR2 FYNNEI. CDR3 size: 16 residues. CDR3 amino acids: CASTRDSYSYNSPLHF. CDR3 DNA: TGTGCTAGCACTCGGGATTCCTACTCCTATAATTCACCCCTCCACTTT.

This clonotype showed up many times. CDR3 in amino acids: CASSLWAGTMNEQYF. The CDR3 DNA follows: TGTGCCAGCAGCTTGTGGGCAGGGACAATGAACGAGCAGTACTTC. The rearrangement uses TRBV7-2 and TRBJ2-7; TRBD1 is a possible D gene (6 bases). Germline V gene data show CDR1 as SGHTA and CDR2 as FQGNSA. The length of the CDR3 is 15 residues. Trimming pared 3 bases from V and 5 bases from J, leaving 17 bases between.

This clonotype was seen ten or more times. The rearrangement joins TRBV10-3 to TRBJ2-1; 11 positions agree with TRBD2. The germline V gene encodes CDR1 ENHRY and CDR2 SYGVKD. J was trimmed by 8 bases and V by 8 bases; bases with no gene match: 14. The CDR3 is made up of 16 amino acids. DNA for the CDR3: TGTGCCATCGCTTCACCCCTAGCGGGAGGACTACATGAGCAGTTCTTC. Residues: CAIASPLAGGLHEQFF.

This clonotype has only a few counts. CDR3 loop: CSAKPLARAGYNEQFF. In DNA, the CDR3 is TGCAGTGCTAAACCTCTAGCGAGAGCTGGTTACAATGAGCAGTTCTTC. The chain combines TRBV20-1 with TRBJ2-1; tentatively, D is TRBD2 (6 bases). Per the germline V gene, CDR1 is DFQATT and CDR2 is SNEGSKA (reference sequence). The germline V and J ends were trimmed by 4 bases and 4 bases, with 20 bases remaining between them. The CDR3 loop spans 16 amino acids.